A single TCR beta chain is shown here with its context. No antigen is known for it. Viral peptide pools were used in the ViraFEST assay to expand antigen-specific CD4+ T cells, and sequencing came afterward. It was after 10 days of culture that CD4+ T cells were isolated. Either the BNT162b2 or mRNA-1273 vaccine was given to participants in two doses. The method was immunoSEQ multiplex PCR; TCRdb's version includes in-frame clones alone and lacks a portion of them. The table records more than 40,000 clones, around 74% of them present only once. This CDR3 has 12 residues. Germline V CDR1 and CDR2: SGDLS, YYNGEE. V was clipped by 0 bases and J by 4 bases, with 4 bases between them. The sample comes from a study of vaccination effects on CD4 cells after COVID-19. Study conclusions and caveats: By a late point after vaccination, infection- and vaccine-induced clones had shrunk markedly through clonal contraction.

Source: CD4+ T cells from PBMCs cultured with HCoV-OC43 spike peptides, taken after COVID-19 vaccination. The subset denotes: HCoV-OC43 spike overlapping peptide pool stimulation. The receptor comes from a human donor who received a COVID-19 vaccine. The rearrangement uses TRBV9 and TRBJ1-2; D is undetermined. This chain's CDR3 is CASSVGVYGYTF. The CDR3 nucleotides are TGTGCCAGCAGCGTAGGCGTCTATGGCTACACCTTC.